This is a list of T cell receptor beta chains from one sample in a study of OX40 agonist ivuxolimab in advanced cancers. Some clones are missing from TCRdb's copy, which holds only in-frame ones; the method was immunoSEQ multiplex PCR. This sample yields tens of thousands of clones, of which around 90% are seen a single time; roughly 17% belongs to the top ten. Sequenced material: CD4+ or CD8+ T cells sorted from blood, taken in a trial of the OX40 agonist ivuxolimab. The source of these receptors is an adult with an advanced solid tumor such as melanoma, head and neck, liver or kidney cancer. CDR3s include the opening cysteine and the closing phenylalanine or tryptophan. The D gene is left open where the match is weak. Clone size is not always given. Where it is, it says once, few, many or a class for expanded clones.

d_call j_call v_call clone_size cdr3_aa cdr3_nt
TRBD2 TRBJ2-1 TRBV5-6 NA CASSQEAGGPNEQFF TGTGCCAGCAGCCAAGAAGCGGGAGGGCCCAATGAGCAGTTCTTC
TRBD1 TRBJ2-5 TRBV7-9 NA CASSTGGIRETQYF TGTGCCAGCAGCACAGGGGGCATTCGAGAGACCCAGTACTTC
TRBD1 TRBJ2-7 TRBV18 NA CASRRDSFYEQYF TGTGCCAGCCGTAGGGACAGCTTCTACGAGCAGTACTTC
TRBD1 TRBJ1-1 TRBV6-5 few CASRAWGQGTIEAFF TGTGCCAGCAGAGCATGGGGACAGGGAACGATTGAAGCTTTCTTT
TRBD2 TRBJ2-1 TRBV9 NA CASSVAPSGRGFGSEQFF TGTGCCAGCAGCGTAGCTCCTAGCGGGAGGGGGTTCGGGAGTGAGCAGTTCTTC
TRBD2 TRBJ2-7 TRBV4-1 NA CASSRNKRSLAGPYEQYF TGCGCCAGCAGCCGGAATAAAAGGAGTCTAGCGGGACCTTACGAGCAGTACTTC
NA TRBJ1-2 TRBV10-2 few CASSACMECGYTF TGCGCCAGCAGTGCCTGTATGGAGTGTGGCTACACCTTC
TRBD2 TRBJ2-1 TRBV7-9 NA CASSSERESAYNEQFF TGTGCCAGCAGCTCTGAGCGGGAGTCGGCCTACAATGAGCAGTTCTTC
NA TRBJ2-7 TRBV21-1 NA CASSKTGHPYEQYF TGTGCCAGCAGCAAGACAGGGCACCCTTACGAGCAGTACTTC
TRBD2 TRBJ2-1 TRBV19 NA CASSPTAGDYNEQFF TGTGCCAGTAGCCCAACAGCGGGAGATTACAATGAGCAGTTCTTC
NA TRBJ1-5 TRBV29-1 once CSVQTSSNQPQHF TGCAGCGTACAGACATCTAGCAATCAGCCCCAGCATTTT
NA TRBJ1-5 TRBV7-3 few CASSLDSNQPQHF TGTGCCAGCAGCTTAGACAGCAATCAGCCCCAGCATTTT
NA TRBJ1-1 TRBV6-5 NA CASSPGQFSEAFF TGTGCCAGCAGTCCTGGACAGTTCTCTGAAGCTTTCTTT
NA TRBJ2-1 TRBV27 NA CASIRVRDTNNDEQFF TGTGCCAGCATCAGAGTCCGGGACACGAACAACGATGAGCAGTTCTTC
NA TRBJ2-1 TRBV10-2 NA CATLNHRVPYNEQFF TGCGCCACCCTCAACCACAGGGTACCCTACAATGAGCAGTTCTTC
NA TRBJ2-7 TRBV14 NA CASSPARSVGYEQYF TGTGCCAGCAGCCCCGCCAGGTCTGTTGGCTACGAGCAGTACTTC
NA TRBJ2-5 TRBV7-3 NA CASSLFGGKTQYF TGTGCCAGCAGCTTATTCGGGGGAAAGACCCAGTACTTC
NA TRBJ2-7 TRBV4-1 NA CASSGSGPPNYEQYF TGCGCCAGCAGCGGAAGCGGCCCGCCAAACTACGAGCAGTACTTC
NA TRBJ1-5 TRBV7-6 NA CANSNQPQHF TGTGCCAACAGCAATCAGCCCCAGCATTTT
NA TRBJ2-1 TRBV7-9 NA CASSLAGAYNEQFF TGTGCCAGCAGCTTAGCGGGGGCCTACAATGAGCAGTTCTTC
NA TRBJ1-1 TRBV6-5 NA CASSFRGRSKNTEAFF TGTGCCAGCAGTTTCAGGGGACGATCAAAGAACACTGAAGCTTTCTTT
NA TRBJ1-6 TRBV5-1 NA CASSLTDPGPLHF TGCGCCAGCAGCCTCACGGACCCGGGGCCCCTCCACTTT
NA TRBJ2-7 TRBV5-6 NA CASSFFGDTAYEQYF TGTGCCAGCAGCTTTTTTGGAGACACCGCTTACGAGCAGTACTTC
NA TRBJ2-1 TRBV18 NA CASSPPAGLKGGNEQFF TGTGCCAGCTCACCACCAGCAGGCTTAAAGGGTGGCAATGAGCAGTTCTTC
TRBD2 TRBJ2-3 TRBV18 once CASSSGGPDTQYF TGTGCCAGCTCCTCGGGAGGTCCAGATACGCAGTATTTT
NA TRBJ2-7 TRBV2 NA CASSEAGRFHEQYF TGTGCCAGCAGTGAAGCCGGCAGGTTCCACGAGCAGTACTTC
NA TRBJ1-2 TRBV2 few CASTLTVNYGYTF TGTGCCAGCACCCTGACAGTTAACTATGGCTACACCTTC
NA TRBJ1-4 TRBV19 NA CASSTAATNEKLFF TGTGCCAGTAGTACTGCCGCAACTAATGAAAAACTGTTTTTT
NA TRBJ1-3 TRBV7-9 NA CASTLTVASGNTIYF TGTGCCAGCACCCTGACAGTCGCCTCTGGAAACACCATATATTTT
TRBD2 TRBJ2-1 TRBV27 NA CASIVSGSSGEQFF TGTGCCAGCATTGTTAGCGGGAGTAGTGGTGAGCAGTTCTTC
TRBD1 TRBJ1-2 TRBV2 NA CASRKDRGPGYTF TGTGCCAGCCGTAAAGACAGGGGGCCTGGCTACACCTTC
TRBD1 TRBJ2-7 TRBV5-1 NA CASSLGQGASYEQYF TGCGCCAGCAGCTTGGGACAGGGGGCATCCTACGAGCAGTACTTC
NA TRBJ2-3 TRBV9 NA CASSVFEPGERGTDTQYF TGTGCCAGCAGCGTTTTCGAACCGGGGGAGCGGGGCACAGATACGCAGTATTTT
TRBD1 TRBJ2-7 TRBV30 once CAWSVQGAYEQYF TGTGCCTGGAGTGTACAGGGGGCCTACGAGCAGTACTTC
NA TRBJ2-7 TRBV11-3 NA CASSLGDGSYEQYF TGTGCCAGCAGCTTAGGGGACGGCTCCTACGAGCAGTACTTC
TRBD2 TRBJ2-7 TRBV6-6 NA CASTSSGSTYEQYF TGTGCCAGCACCTCCAGCGGGAGCACCTACGAGCAGTACTTC
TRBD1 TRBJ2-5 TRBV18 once CASSPNRGTQETQYF TGTGCCAGCTCACCAAACAGGGGTACCCAAGAGACCCAGTACTTC
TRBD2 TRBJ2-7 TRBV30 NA CAWSPPVRLLAGAYEQYF TGTGCCTGGAGCCCCCCAGTAAGGTTACTAGCGGGAGCTTACGAGCAGTACTTC
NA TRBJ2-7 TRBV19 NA CASSLVVNYEQYF TGTGCCAGTAGTTTAGTAGTGAACTACGAGCAGTACTTC
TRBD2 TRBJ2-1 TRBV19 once CASSIREGTYNEQFF TGTGCCAGTAGTATCAGGGAGGGAACCTACAATGAGCAGTTCTTC
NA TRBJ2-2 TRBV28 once CASSSFGSGELFF TGTGCCAGCAGTTCCTTTGGGTCCGGGGAGCTGTTTTTT
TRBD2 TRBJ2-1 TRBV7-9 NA CASSGSGLAGDEQFF TGTGCCAGCAGCGGGTCGGGACTAGCGGGAGACGAGCAGTTCTTC
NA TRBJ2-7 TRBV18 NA CASSSGAYEQYF TGTGCCAGCTCCTCAGGTGCCTACGAGCAGTACTTC
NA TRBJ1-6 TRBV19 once CASTSRTSSYNSPLHF TGTGCCAGTACGAGTCGAACGAGCTCCTATAATTCACCCCTCCACTTT
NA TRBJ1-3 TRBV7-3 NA CASSLGGARNTIYF TGTGCCAGCAGCTTAGGAGGGGCCAGAAACACCATATATTTT
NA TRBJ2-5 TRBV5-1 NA CASSLGSGALQETQYF TGCGCCAGCAGCTTGGGTTCGGGTGCCTTGCAAGAGACCCAGTACTTC
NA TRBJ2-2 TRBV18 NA CASSPGITGELFF TGTGCCAGCTCACCAGGGATCACCGGGGAGCTGTTTTTT
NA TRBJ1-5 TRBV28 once CASSLRQPQHF TGTGCCAGCAGTTTACGGCAGCCCCAGCATTTT
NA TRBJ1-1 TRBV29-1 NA CSVEGLPWGDDTEAFF TGCAGCGTTGAAGGACTTCCATGGGGGGATGACACTGAAGCTTTCTTT
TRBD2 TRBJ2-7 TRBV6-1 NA CASSVLGLGFYEQYF TGTGCCAGCAGTGTTTTAGGACTAGGGTTCTACGAGCAGTACTTC
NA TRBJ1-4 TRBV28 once CASSRPQALGEKLFF TGTGCCAGCAGTCGCCCCCAAGCCCTTGGTGAAAAACTGTTTTTT
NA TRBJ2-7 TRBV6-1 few CASSVNFGLEQYF TGTGCCAGCAGTGTCAACTTCGGTCTGGAGCAGTACTTC
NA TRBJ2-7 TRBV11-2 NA CASSSNLRGEQYF TGTGCCAGCAGCTCAAATCTGAGGGGCGAGCAGTACTTC
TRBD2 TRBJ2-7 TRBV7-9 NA CASSLAASGYEQYF TGTGCCAGCAGCTTAGCGGCTAGCGGCTACGAGCAGTACTTC
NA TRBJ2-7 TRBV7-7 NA CASALGISEYYEQYF TGTGCTAGCGCCCTGGGTATAAGCGAGTACTACGAGCAGTACTTC
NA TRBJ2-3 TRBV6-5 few CASSFGSITDTQYF TGTGCCAGCAGTTTCGGGAGCATCACAGATACGCAGTATTTT
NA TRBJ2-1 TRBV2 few CASSRDREVGNEQFF TGTGCCAGCAGTCGGGACCGAGAGGTGGGCAATGAGCAGTTCTTC
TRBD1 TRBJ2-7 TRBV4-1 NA CASSRPGQGASYEQYF TGCGCCAGCAGCCGTCCCGGACAGGGGGCGTCCTACGAGCAGTACTTC